This T cell receptor beta chain was identified during a study of T cells in Graves' hyperthyroidism and ophthalmopathy. The trim removed 5 bases at V and 2 bases at J, leaving 6 bases unmatched. This CDR3 spans 16 amino acids. Germline CDR1 and CDR2: MNHEY and SVGEGT. Whole-study findings and limits: Ophthalmopathy stood apart from stable hyperthyroidism in a 13 V-J model.

Researchers amplified the TCR beta CDR3 regions from RNA transcripts. First-round RT-PCR of the TCR CDR3 relied on the HTBI primer set. One entry per CDR3 protein results from TCRdb running MiXCR on the multiplex PCR reads. The sample shows a few hundred thousand distinct CDR3 sequences, around 16% of them seen only once. This clonotype was detected many times. What it binds is unknown. This chain uses TRBV6-2 or TRBV6-3 with TRBJ2-3; 11 bases line up with TRBD2. The specimen sequenced was blood. The sequence was collected from a woman in her 30s with Graves' ophthalmopathy. The CDR3 DNA reads as TGTGCCAGCAGTACCGGGACTAGCGGCCTCACAGATACGCAGTATTTT. Amino acid sequence: CASSTGTSGLTDTQYF.